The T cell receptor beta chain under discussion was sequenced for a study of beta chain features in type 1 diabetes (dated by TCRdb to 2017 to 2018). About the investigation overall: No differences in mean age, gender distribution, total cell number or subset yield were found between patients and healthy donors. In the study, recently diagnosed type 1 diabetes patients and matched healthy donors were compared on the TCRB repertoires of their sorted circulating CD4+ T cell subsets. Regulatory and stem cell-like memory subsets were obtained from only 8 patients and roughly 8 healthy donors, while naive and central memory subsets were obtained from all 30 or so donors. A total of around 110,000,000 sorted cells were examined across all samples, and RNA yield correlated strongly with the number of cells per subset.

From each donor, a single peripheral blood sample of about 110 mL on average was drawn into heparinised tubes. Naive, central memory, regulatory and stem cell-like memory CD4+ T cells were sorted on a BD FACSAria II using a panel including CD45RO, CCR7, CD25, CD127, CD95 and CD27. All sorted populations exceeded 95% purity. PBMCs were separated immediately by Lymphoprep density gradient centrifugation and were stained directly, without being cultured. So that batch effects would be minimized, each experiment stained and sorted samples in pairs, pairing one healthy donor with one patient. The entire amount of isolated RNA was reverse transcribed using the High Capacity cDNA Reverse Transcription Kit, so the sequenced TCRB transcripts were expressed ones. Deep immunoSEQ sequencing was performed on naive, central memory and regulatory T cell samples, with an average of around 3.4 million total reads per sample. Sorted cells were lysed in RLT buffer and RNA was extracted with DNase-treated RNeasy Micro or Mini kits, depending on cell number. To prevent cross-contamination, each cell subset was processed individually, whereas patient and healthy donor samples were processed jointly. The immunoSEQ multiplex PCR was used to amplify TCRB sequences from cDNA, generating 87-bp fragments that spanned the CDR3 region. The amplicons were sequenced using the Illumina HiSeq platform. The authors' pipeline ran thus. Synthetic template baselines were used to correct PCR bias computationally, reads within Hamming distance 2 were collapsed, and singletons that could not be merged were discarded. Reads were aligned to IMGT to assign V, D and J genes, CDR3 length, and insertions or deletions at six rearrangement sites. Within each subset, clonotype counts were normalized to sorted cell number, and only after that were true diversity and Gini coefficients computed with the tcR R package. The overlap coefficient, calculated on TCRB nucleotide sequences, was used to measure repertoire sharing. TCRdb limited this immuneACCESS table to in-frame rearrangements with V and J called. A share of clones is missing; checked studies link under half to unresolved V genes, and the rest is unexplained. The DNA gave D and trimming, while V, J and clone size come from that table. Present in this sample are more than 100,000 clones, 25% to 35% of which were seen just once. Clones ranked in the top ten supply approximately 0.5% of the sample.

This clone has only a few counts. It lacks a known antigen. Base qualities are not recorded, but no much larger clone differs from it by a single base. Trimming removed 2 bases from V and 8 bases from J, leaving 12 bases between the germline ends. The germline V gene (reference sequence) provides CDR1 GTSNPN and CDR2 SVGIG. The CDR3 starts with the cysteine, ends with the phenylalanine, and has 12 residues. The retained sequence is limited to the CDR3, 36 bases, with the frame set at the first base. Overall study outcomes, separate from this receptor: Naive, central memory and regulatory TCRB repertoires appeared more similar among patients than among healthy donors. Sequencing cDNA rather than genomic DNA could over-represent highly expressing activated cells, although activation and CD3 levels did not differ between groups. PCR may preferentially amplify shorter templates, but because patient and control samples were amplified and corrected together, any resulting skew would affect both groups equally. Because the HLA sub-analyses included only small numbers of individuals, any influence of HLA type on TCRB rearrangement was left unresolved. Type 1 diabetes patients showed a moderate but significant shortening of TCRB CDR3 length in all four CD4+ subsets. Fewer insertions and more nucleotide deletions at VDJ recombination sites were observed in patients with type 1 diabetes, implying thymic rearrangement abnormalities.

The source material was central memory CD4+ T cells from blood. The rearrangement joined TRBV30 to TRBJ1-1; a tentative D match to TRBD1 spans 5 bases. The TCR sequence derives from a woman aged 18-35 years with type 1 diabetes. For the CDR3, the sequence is CAWSPTQGEAFF. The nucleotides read TGTGCCTGGAGTCCTACCCAGGGAGAAGCTTTCTTT.